This entry lists 27 T cell receptor beta chains sequenced from one sample in a study of Ad26.COV2.S vaccination and SARS-CoV-2 variants. Treatment described: over 15 received Ad26.COV2.S at low or high dose, single or two shots; about 5 received placebo; per-sample allocation not given. It was on day 63 after the first vaccine or placebo injection that samples were taken. Repertoires were generated with immunoSEQ multiplex PCR, while TCRdb's copy carries only in-frame clones and drops some. This table holds about 280,000 clones, 87% found once. The sequencing here drew on peripheral blood, taken in a trial of Ad26.COV2.S vaccine versus placebo. The receptors were gathered from a person between 18 and 59 years old who received the Ad26.COV2.S COVID-19 vaccine or a placebo.

This chain uses TRBV4-1 with TRBJ1-1, with 12 bases lining up with TRBD1. The ends lost 3 bases at V and 4 bases at J; junction bases unmatched: 9. CDR3 size: 17 residues. Germline assignment: CDR1 MGHRA and CDR2 YSYEKL. Here the CDR3 DNA reads TGCGCCAGCAGCCACAGAACAGGGACAGGGGGCGCCACTGAAGCTTTCTTT. Translation: CASSHRTGTGGATEAFF.

This clone was recorded only once. The CDR3 DNA is TGTGCCAGCAGTGAGGCAGGGCCTAATGAAAAACTGTTTTTT. Translated: CASSEAGPNEKLFF. The chain uses TRBV25-1 and TRBJ1-4, with D perhaps matching TRBD1 (5 bases). V was shortened by 3 bases and J by 3 bases, with 8 bases between the two germline ends. The CDR3 has 14 residues. Germline CDR1 is MGHDK and CDR2 is SYGVNS.

The genes are TRBV6-5 and TRBJ2-1, with unresolved D. Trimming shortened V by 0 bases and J by 0 bases, and 9 bases separated the two germline ends. Germline V CDR1 and CDR2: MNHEY, SVGAGI. The CDR3 is 16 amino acids. The CDR3 here is CASSYSRAGSYNEQFF. The CDR3 nucleotides are TGTGCCAGCAGTTACTCCCGAGCTGGCTCCTACAATGAGCAGTTCTTC.

This clone appeared once. The chain is built from TRBV6-5 and TRBJ2-7; 11 nucleotides align to TRBD2. Germline loops: CDR1 MNHEY, CDR2 SVGAGI. Trimming cost V 4 bases and J 2 bases; bases outside gene matches: 4. There are 15 residues in the CDR3. CDR3 residues: CASSLGLADTYEQYF. The CDR3 coding sequence is TGTGCCAGCAGTTTGGGACTAGCGGACACCTACGAGCAGTACTTC.

This clone has a handful of counts. V usage is TRBV9 and J usage is TRBJ2-7; a weak D match, TRBD1 (6 bases). The CDR3 contains 14 residues. With 1 base removed from V and 2 bases from J, the gap between germline ends came to 10 bases. Germline CDR1 SGDLS, CDR2 YYNGEE. The CDR3 reads CASSVSRGTYEQYF. Here the CDR3 DNA reads TGTGCCAGCAGCGTAAGCAGGGGCACCTACGAGCAGTACTTC.

This clone was seen at least ten times. The V and J genes are TRBV2 and TRBJ2-3; TRBD1 aligns across 8 bases. V was clipped by 7 bases and J by 1 base; unmatched bases: 22. The length of the CDR3 is 20 residues. CDR1 SNHLY and CDR2 FYNNEI come from the germline V gene. CDR3 in amino acids: CASTGHYGTGRLSGTDTQYF. Written as DNA, the CDR3 is TGTGCCAGCACCGGACACTACGGGACAGGACGACTAAGTGGCACAGATACGCAGTATTTT.

For the CDR3, the DNA is TGTGCCAGCAGCCTGGCCGGGACCGGCCCCTACGAGCAGTACTTC. Its protein is CASSLAGTGPYEQYF. The rearrangement links TRBV5-4 to TRBJ2-7; D tentatively fits TRBD1 or TRBD2 (5 bases each). The length of the CDR3 is 15 residues. The germline gives CDR1 SGHNT, CDR2 YYREEE (reference sequence). Trimming cost V 4 bases and J 2 bases, with 16 bases left between them.

The genes are TRBV7-7 and TRBJ2-1, with 8 bases matching TRBD1. The CDR3 runs to 15 residues. The germline CDR1 and CDR2 sequences are SSHAT and FNYEAQ (reference sequence). The V gene end was trimmed by 1 base and the J gene end by 1 base; junction bases not matched to a gene: 0. CDR3 amino acids: CASSLDRGSYNEQFF. The CDR3 nucleotides read TGTGCCAGCAGCTTAGACAGGGGGTCCTACAATGAGCAGTTCTTC.

The chain joins TRBV6-5 to TRBJ2-3, with D uncertain. The ends were cut back, 6 bases at V and 4 bases at J, with 14 bases in the middle. The germline gives CDR1 MNHEY, CDR2 SVGAGI. The CDR3 spans 14 residues. The CDR3 region is CASRSKGSPDTQYF. The CDR3 DNA follows: TGTGCCAGCAGGTCTAAGGGTAGCCCAGATACGCAGTATTTT.

This chain uses TRBV15 with TRBJ2-1, with unresolved D. V shed 0 bases and J shed 8 bases, with 8 bases lying between them. CDR1 is LNHNV, CDR2 YYDKDF, per germline (reference sequence). This CDR3 has 13 residues. The chain's CDR3 is CATSRDSGDEQFF. The CDR3 DNA is TGTGCCACCAGCAGAGATTCTGGGGATGAGCAGTTCTTC.

This chain connects TRBV3-1 (or the pseudogene TRBV3-2) to TRBJ2-7; weak D call: TRBD2 (6 bases). Germline V gene sequence: CDR1 LGHDT, CDR2 YNNKEL (reference sequence). The V end was cut by 5 bases, the J end by 4 bases, with 12 bases between. There are 13 residues in the CDR3. The CDR3 sequence: CASSGRELYEQYF. DNA for the CDR3: TGTGCCAGCAGCGGCCGGGAGCTTTACGAGCAGTACTTC.

J is TRBJ2-7 and V is TRBV18; a possible D gene is TRBD1 (7 bases). Germline CDR1 KGHSH, CDR2 LQKENI. Trimming cost V 1 base and J 3 bases, with 10 bases left between them. The CDR3 contains 14 residues. The chain's CDR3 is CASSPLRGDYEQYF. CDR3 coding DNA: TGTGCCAGCTCACCACTCAGGGGGGACTACGAGCAGTACTTC.

The chain recombines TRBV29-1 with TRBJ2-1; no firm D call. V lost 1 base, J lost 2 bases, and 6 bases lay in between. In germline, CDR1 is SQVTM, CDR2 ANQGSEA. The CDR3 is 13 residues long. Here the CDR3 DNA reads TGCAGCGTTGAAGGGGGTGCCTACAATGAGCAGTTCTTC. Its protein is CSVEGGAYNEQFF.

This chain uses TRBV1 with TRBJ1-1; the D call of TRBD1 is as the table states it, not checked on the DNA. TRBV1 is reported as a pseudogene. This CDR3 contains 18 residues. The CDR3 reads CTSSQGRTSGTLNTEAFF. Here the CDR3 DNA reads TGCACCAGCAGCCAAGGCCGGACCTCCGGGACACTAAACACTGAAGCTTTCTTT.

The chain uses TRBV19 and TRBJ2-2, with TRBD1 identical over 8 bases. The length of the CDR3 is 17 residues. Germline CDR1 is LNHDA and CDR2 is SQIVND (reference sequence). The V and J ends lost 8 bases and 4 bases, in that order; junction bases with no gene match: 15. CDR3 coding DNA: TGTGCCAGTCAATTATCAATGACAGGGGCCGGCACCGGGGAGCTGTTTTTT. It translates to CASQLSMTGAGTGELFF.

The rearrangement joins TRBV5-1 to TRBJ1-1; D perhaps matches TRBD1 (5 bases). CDR3 length equals 17 residues. The V gene's germline CDR1 is SGHRS and CDR2 YFSETQ. Trimming stripped 0 bases from V and 2 bases from J, with 17 bases between. CDR3 residues: CASSLGYSTDTNTEAFF. CDR3 DNA sequence: TGCGCCAGCAGCTTGGGCTACTCGACAGACACTAACACTGAAGCTTTCTTT.

This chain uses TRBV4-2 with TRBJ2-5, with D perhaps TRBD2 (6 bases). The CDR3 consists of 15 residues. Germline values: CDR1 LGHNA, CDR2 YNFKEQ. Trimming pared 1 base from V and 0 bases from J, leaving 9 bases between. CDR3 sequence reads: CASSQVGGNQETQYF. The CDR3 coding sequence is TGTGCCAGCAGCCAAGTCGGAGGGAACCAAGAGACCCAGTACTTC.

The V and J genes are TRBV6-5 and TRBJ1-2; weak D call: TRBD1 (5 bases). Trimming pared 7 bases from V and 2 bases from J, leaving 17 bases between. Germline assignment: CDR1 MNHEY and CDR2 SVGAGI. The CDR3 extends over 15 amino acids. The CDR3 sequence is CASTVSGTANYGYTF. In DNA form, the CDR3 reads TGTGCCAGCACCGTGTCCGGGACGGCCAACTATGGCTACACCTTC.

CDR3 sequence: CASSLTSGLAKNIQYF. CDR3 nucleotide sequence: TGTGCCAGCAGCTTGACTAGCGGTCTAGCCAAAAACATTCAGTACTTC. The chain couples TRBV12-1 to TRBJ2-4; the D segment call TRBD2 is taken from the table without a DNA check. TRBV12-1 is designated a pseudogene. The CDR3 runs to 16 residues.

The chain links TRBV5-1 to TRBJ2-3, with D possibly called TRBD1 or TRBD2 (5 bases each). CDR1 is SGHRS and CDR2 is YFSETQ in the germline V gene. V dropped 2 bases and J dropped 6 bases, with 10 bases sitting between them. The CDR3 is 13 residues long. The DNA of the CDR3 is TGCGCCAGCAGCTTTGGGGGACGGGATACGCAGTATTTT. Its translation: CASSFGGRDTQYF.

The V and J genes are TRBV5-8 and TRBJ2-1; 8 bases map to TRBD2. Germline V gives CDR1 SGHTS, CDR2 YDEGEE. The CDR3 totals 15 residues. The V gene end was trimmed by 4 bases and the J gene end by 4 bases; junction bases not matched to a gene: 7. The CDR3 reads CASSPRVAGYNEQFF. CDR3 DNA sequence: TGTGCCAGCAGCCCAAGGGTAGCGGGGTACAATGAGCAGTTCTTC.

Only one count was recorded for this clone. This chain connects TRBV4-1 to TRBJ2-7, with a tentative D call TRBD1 (5 bases). V was clipped by 1 base and J by 0 bases, with 10 bases between them. The CDR3 length is 15 residues. Germline V gives CDR1 MGHRA, CDR2 YSYEKL. CDR3 sequence: CASSQGDSISYEQYF. The CDR3 coding sequence is TGCGCCAGCAGCCAAGGAGACAGTATCTCCTACGAGCAGTACTTC.

The chain combines TRBV5-1 with TRBJ1-2; D is possibly TRBD1 (5 bases). Germline values: CDR1 SGHRS, CDR2 YFSETQ. This CDR3 contains 13 residues. V lost 3 bases, J lost 2 bases, and 8 bases lay in between. Here the CDR3 reads CASSSGLNYGYTF. The CDR3, as DNA: TGCGCCAGCAGCTCAGGGCTCAACTATGGCTACACCTTC.

This clone came up a few times. CDR3 in amino acids: CASSSSYRGLKNIQYF. The CDR3, as DNA: TGTGCCAGCAGCTCAAGCTACAGGGGTTTAAAAAACATTCAGTACTTC. V is TRBV7-9 and J is TRBJ2-4; 7 bases are a match to TRBD1. CDR1 and CDR2 (germline): SEHNR, FQNEAQ (reference sequence). With V trimmed by 4 bases and J by 4 bases, 10 bases remained unmatched. The CDR3 has 16 amino acids.

The CDR3 is CAWSDLGAEAEAFF. The CDR3 DNA follows: TGTGCCTGGAGTGATTTGGGAGCTGAGGCTGAAGCTTTCTTT. The gene calls are TRBV30 and TRBJ1-1; D unclear. V lost 1 base, J lost 6 bases, and 15 bases lay in between. The CDR3 is made up of 14 amino acids. Looked up from germline, CDR1 is GTSNPN and CDR2 is SVGIG (reference sequence). Full variable domain (remainder filled in from reference TRBV30 and TRBJ1-1): SQTIHQWPATLVQPVGSPLSLECTVEGTSNPNLYWYRQAAGRGLQLLFYSVGIGQISSEVPQNLSASRPQDRQFILSSKKLLLSDSGFYLCAWSDLGAEAEAFFGQGTRLTVV.

On this clone itself: The CDR3 end shows no conserved phenylalanine or tryptophan, and so a read error is likely. The DNA is omitted, as the CDR3 cannot be located on it reliably, and the CDR3 follows TCRdb's listing. The J gene is TRBJ2-7, the V gene TRBV6-2 or TRBV6-3; TRBD2 is the table's D call, not checked against the DNA. The CDR3 has 10 amino acids, counting both end residues. The V gene's germline CDR1 is MNHEY and CDR2 SVGEGT. The CDR3 sequence: CASSPGRGAL.

The chain carries TRBV12-5 and TRBJ2-5, with D tentatively TRBD1 (6 bases). CDR3 length: 12 amino acids. V was shortened by 3 bases and J by 10 bases, with 12 bases between the two germline ends. In germline, CDR1 is LGHNT, CDR2 FRNRAP. CDR3 region: CASGFTGKVQYF. In DNA, the CDR3 is TGTGCTAGTGGTTTTACAGGGAAGGTCCAGTACTTC.